Here is one T cell receptor (beta chain) with its context. This CDR3 is 15 amino acids long. Germline loops: CDR1 MNHEY, CDR2 SVGEGT. Trimming removed 5 bases from V and 1 base from J, with 11 bases in between. These data come from a study of blood T cell repertoires in COVID-19. Produced via immunoSEQ multiplex PCR; TCRdb's table is partial and in-frame only. The sample has roughly 250,000 clones, roughly 84% seen once; the top ten hold less than 10%. The source of this sequence is a human donor in a cohort sampled during active COVID-19. Material for sequencing was peripheral blood. V and J are TRBV6-2 or TRBV6-3 and TRBJ2-2; TRBD2 might be the D (6 bases). The CDR3, as DNA: TGTGCCAGCAGTCTCGCGGGGCTGAACACCGGGGAGCTGTTTTTT. The encoded protein is CASSLAGLNTGELFF.